A single sample is the source of the 23 T cell receptor beta chains below, sequenced in a study of regulatory T cells in long-lasting Graves disease. Time point described: newly diagnosed GD, antithyroid drugs for less than 3 months. Scientists built the TCR library using RNA that was extracted from PBMCs. Investigators prepared the TCR beta libraries by applying iRepertoire HTBI primers and Arm-PCR of CDR3 regions. TCRdb recomputed calls from the multiplex PCR reads with MiXCR, one row per CDR3 protein. The sample has 550,000 or so distinct CDR3 sequences, about 11% seen once. This sample also belongs to another study, concerning T cells in Graves' hyperthyroidism and ophthalmopathy.

Here the sequenced sample was peripheral blood mononuclear cells (PBMCs), taken at new diagnosis, from a patient treated with antithyroid drugs. These receptors all stem from a woman in her twenties or thirties with Graves disease.

The gene calls are TRBV7-9 and TRBJ2-4, with 9 bases that match TRBD2. Germline CDR1 is SEHNR and CDR2 is FQNEAQ (reference sequence). The CDR3 length is 14 residues. V dropped 5 bases and J dropped 7; count of bases not matched to a gene: 6. The chain's CDR3 is CASSRLAERNIQYF. CDR3 DNA: TGTGCCAGCAGCCGACTAGCGGAGAGGAACATTCAGTACTTC.

There are many counts of this clonotype. The CDR3: CASRPGQGISTDTQYF. Here the CDR3 DNA reads TGTGCCAGCAGACCGGGCCAGGGAATTTCCACAGATACGCAGTATTTT. V and J are TRBV6-1 and TRBJ2-3; a weak D match, TRBD1 (5 bases). The length of the CDR3 is 16 residues. CDR1 is MNHNS and CDR2 is SASEGT in the germline V gene. V was trimmed by 6 bases and J by 2 bases, leaving 18 bases between them.

This clonotype occurred a few times. A much larger clonotype is one base distant, so this may be a read error. The chain has TRBV19 and TRBJ2-7; D possibly corresponds to TRBD2 (6 bases). The V end lost 6 bases, the J end lost 6 bases, and 21 bases lay between the germline ends. This CDR3 region has 15 residues. Germline CDR1 reads LNHDA; CDR2 reads SQIVND (reference sequence). This CDR3 is CASRVRDTFAGEQYF. The CDR3 DNA is TGTGCCAGTAGGGTGCGGGATACTTTCGCGGGCGAGCAGTACTTC.

This clonotype was seen ten or more times. The chain has TRBV20-1 and TRBJ1-6; the D is unclear. This CDR3 is built from 14 residues. V was clipped by 3 bases and J by 6 bases, with 12 bases between them. Germline V CDR1 and CDR2: DFQATT, SNEGSKA (reference sequence). The CDR3 is CSASLLRINSPLHF. CDR3 in DNA: TGCAGTGCTAGCCTTCTCCGGATTAATTCACCCCTCCACTTT.

This clonotype appeared many times. V and J are TRBV12-3 or TRBV12-4 and TRBJ1-3; D is unclear. This CDR3 is built from 14 residues. CDR3 sequence reads: CASSTGPSGNTIYF. In nucleotides, the CDR3 is TGTGCATCTTCAACTGGACCTTCTGGAAACACCATATATTTT.

This clonotype came up a few times. CDR3 in DNA: TGTGCCAGCAGTTCGGGTAATGGCTACACCTTC. Amino acid sequence: CASSSGNGYTF. The gene calls are TRBV6-5 and TRBJ1-2; D is unresolved. The CDR3 has 11 amino acids. The germline V gene has CDR1 MNHEY and CDR2 SVGAGI. Trimming shortened V by 4 bases and J by 6 bases, and 6 bases separated the two germline ends.

This chain links TRBV19 with TRBJ1-2, with TRBD1 matching 9 bases. Germline V lookup: CDR1 LNHDA, CDR2 SQIVND (reference sequence). The trim removed 4 bases at V and 2 bases at J, leaving 14 bases unmatched. This CDR3 contains 18 residues. CDR3 nucleotides: TGTGCCAGTAGTAACAAACGAGGGGGACAGGGAGTAAACTATGGCTACACCTTC. Its protein is CASSNKRGGQGVNYGYTF.

This clonotype was counted at least ten times. V and J are TRBV6-2 or TRBV6-3 and TRBJ2-7, with D unclear. From germline, CDR1 is MNHEY and CDR2 SVGEGT. Trimming stripped 2 bases from V and 3 bases from J, with 8 bases between. CDR3 length: 13 amino acids. This CDR3 reads CASSYPPSYEQYF. In DNA form, the CDR3 reads TGTGCCAGCAGTTACCCTCCTAGCTACGAGCAGTACTTC.

This clonotype has ten or more counts. The rearrangement links TRBV2 to TRBJ2-1; 10 bases match TRBD2. CDR3 length: 14 amino acids. With V trimmed by 11 bases and J by 2 bases, 6 bases remained unmatched. CDR1 is SNHLY and CDR2 is FYNNEI in the germline V gene. The CDR3 nucleotides are TGTGCCTCCAAAGCGGGAGGGGCCTACAATGAGCAGTTCTTC. Amino acids: CASKAGGAYNEQFF. The complete variable domain, with remaining parts taken from reference TRBV2 and TRBJ2-1, reads EPEVTQTPSHQVTQMGQEVILRCVPISNHLYFYWYRQILGQKVEFLVSFYNNEISEKSEIFDDQFSVERPDGSNFTLKIRSTKLEDSAMYFCASKAGGAYNEQFFGPGTRLTVL.

This clonotype showed up many times. V gene TRBV20-1 combines with J gene TRBJ1-3, with D unresolved. V dropped 5 bases and J dropped 0 bases, with 8 bases sitting between them. The CDR3 totals 13 residues. From germline, CDR1 is DFQATT and CDR2 SNEGSKA (reference sequence). CDR3: CSARQYSGNTIYF. CDR3 DNA sequence: TGCAGTGCTCGTCAGTACTCTGGAAACACCATATATTTT.

The table lists this clonotype with a few counts. The chain links TRBV12-3 or TRBV12-4 to TRBJ2-7, with TRBD1 matching over 8 bases. This CDR3 region has 14 residues. V lost 3 bases to trimming and J lost 4 bases; unmatched junction nucleotides: 5. For the CDR3, the DNA is TGTGCCAGCAGTTTCACGACAGGGGCGTACGAGCAGTACTTC. Its protein product is CASSFTTGAYEQYF.

The rearrangement uses TRBV7-2 and TRBJ1-5; D is uncertain. The CDR3 contains 13 residues. The V gene's germline CDR1 is SGHTA and CDR2 FQGNSA. V dropped 0 bases and J dropped 8 bases, with 8 bases sitting between them. CDR3 sequence (DNA): TGTGCCAGCAGCTTAGCCCTAGGAAAGCCCCAGCATTTT. Protein: CASSLALGKPQHF.

There are many counts of this clonotype. V usage is TRBV24-1 and J usage is TRBJ1-1, with D possibly being TRBD1 (5 bases). The CDR3 has 13 residues. CDR1 is KGHDR, CDR2 SFDVKD, per germline. The V end was cut by 7 bases, the J end by 3 bases, with 11 bases between. CDR3 coding DNA: TGTGCCACCAGGAGGACGGGGCACACTGAAGCTTTCTTT. It specifies CATRRTGHTEAFF.

The genes are TRBV19 and TRBJ1-1; unclear D gene. The CDR3 length is 16 residues. With 6 bases removed from V and 1 base from J, the gap between germline ends came to 18 bases. CDR1 is LNHDA, CDR2 SQIVND, per germline (reference sequence). The CDR3 DNA reads as TGTGCCAGTAGCCTGGATAAGGGTACCAGGAACACTGAAGCTTTCTTT. Its translation is CASSLDKGTRNTEAFF.

This clonotype has ten or more counts. The V call is TRBV20-1, the J call TRBJ2-7; TRBD2 matches 14 bases. Germline loops: CDR1 DFQATT, CDR2 SNEGSKA (reference sequence). V dropped 0 bases and J dropped 0; count of bases not matched to a gene: 10. This CDR3 is 19 amino acids long. The CDR3 is CSARDPARLAGGGSYEQYF. In DNA form, the CDR3 reads TGCAGTGCTAGAGATCCTGCGAGACTAGCGGGAGGGGGCTCCTACGAGCAGTACTTC.

This clonotype was observed many times. This chain links TRBV3-1 with TRBJ1-2; 10 bases fit TRBD1. Germline assignment: CDR1 LGHDT and CDR2 YNNKEL (reference sequence). The CDR3 is 11 amino acids. V shed 4 bases, J shed 11 bases, and the junction held 1 base outside the gene matches. CDR3 protein: CASSRGQGYTF. In nucleotides, the CDR3 is TGTGCCAGCAGCCGGGGACAGGGGTACACCTTC.

This clonotype was detected many times. This chain links TRBV20-1 with TRBJ2-1, with 8 bases aligning to TRBD2. The CDR3 totals 16 residues. Losses at the gene ends were 2 bases for V and 5 bases for J; bases not matched to a gene: 11. Germline V gives CDR1 DFQATT, CDR2 SNEGSKA (reference sequence). The CDR3 protein is CSARIPRLATHNEQFF. CDR3 bases: TGCAGTGCTAGAATACCAAGACTAGCGACCCACAATGAGCAGTTCTTC.

This clonotype was observed many times. V and J are TRBV6-2 or TRBV6-3 and TRBJ2-1, with TRBD2 matching 11 bases. This CDR3 contains 15 residues. V lost 6 bases to trimming and J lost 6 bases; unmatched junction nucleotides: 7. The V gene's germline CDR1 is MNHEY and CDR2 SVGEGT. CDR3 protein: CASSYTSGRGNEQFF. The CDR3 DNA sequence: TGTGCCAGCAGCTACACTAGCGGGAGAGGCAATGAGCAGTTCTTC.

This clonotype turned up a few times. The chain joins TRBV5-1 to TRBJ1-1; D is undetermined. With 2 bases removed from V and 0 bases from J, the gap between germline ends came to 26 bases. The V gene's germline CDR1 is SGHRS and CDR2 YFSETQ. There are 20 residues in the CDR3. CDR3 in amino acids: CASSFTTYPSPITMNTEAFF. The CDR3 region has the DNA TGCGCCAGCAGCTTTACGACTTACCCGTCCCCCATTACAATGAACACTGAAGCTTTCTTT.

This clonotype was observed at least ten times. The rearrangement uses TRBV6-1 and TRBJ1-1; D perhaps matches TRBD1 (6 bases). The CDR3 has 15 amino acids. The V and J ends lost 7 bases and 4 bases respectively, with 19 bases between them. Per the germline V gene, CDR1 is MNHNS and CDR2 is SASEGT. CDR3 loop: CASTSETGLGTEAFF. The CDR3 nucleotides read TGTGCCAGCACATCGGAAACAGGGTTGGGCACTGAAGCTTTCTTT.

This clonotype was counted at least ten times. The chain uses TRBV12-3 or TRBV12-4 and TRBJ2-7, with D perhaps matching TRBD1 (5 bases). The CDR3 runs 13 residues. Trimming took 5 bases from V and 3 from J, leaving 11 bases between them. The CDR3 DNA follows: TGTGCCAGCAGTCGACAGATTTACTACGAGCAGTACTTC. Translated, it gives CASSRQIYYEQYF.

This clonotype has ten or more counts. The rearrangement links TRBV7-9 to TRBJ2-5; D remains unclear. CDR1 SEHNR and CDR2 FQNEAQ come from the germline V gene (reference sequence). V gave up 6 bases and J gave up 3 bases, with 5 bases separating them. The CDR3 is 11 residues long. The CDR3 DNA is TGTGCCAGCAGTTACGAAGAGACCCAGTACTTC. Translating it yields CASSYEETQYF. Based on the CDR3 plus reference TRBV7-9 and TRBJ2-5, the full variable domain is DTGVSQNPRHKITKRGQNVTFRCDPISEHNRLYWYRQTLGQGPEFLTYFQNEAQLEKSRLLSDRFSAERPKGSFSTLEIQRTEQGDSAMYLCASSYEETQYFGPGTRLLVL.

The sample holds many counts of this clonotype. The V and J genes are TRBV29-1 and TRBJ2-5; 8 bases line up with TRBD1. The CDR3 extends over 13 amino acids. The germline CDR1 and CDR2 sequences are SQVTM and ANQGSEA. J lost 3 bases, V lost 1 base, and 1 base had no gene match. CDR3 amino acids: CSVEAQGEETQYF. In DNA, the CDR3 is TGCAGCGTTGAAGCACAGGGGGAAGAGACCCAGTACTTC.